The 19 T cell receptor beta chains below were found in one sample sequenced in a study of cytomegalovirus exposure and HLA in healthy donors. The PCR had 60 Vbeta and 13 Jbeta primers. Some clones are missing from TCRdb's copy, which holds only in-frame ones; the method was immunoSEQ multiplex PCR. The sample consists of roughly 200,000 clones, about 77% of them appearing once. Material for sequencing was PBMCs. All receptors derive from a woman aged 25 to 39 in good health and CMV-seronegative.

CDR3 bases: TGTGCCAGCAGTTTGACAGGGGGATACGAAAAACTGTTTTTT. This sequence encodes CASSLTGGYEKLFF. This chain links TRBV27 with TRBJ1-4; 9 positions match TRBD1. CDR3 length equals 14 residues. With 3 bases clipped from V and 8 bases from J, the junction kept 4 bases outside the gene matches. Germline V gene lookup returns CDR1 MNHEY and CDR2 SMNVEV (reference sequence).

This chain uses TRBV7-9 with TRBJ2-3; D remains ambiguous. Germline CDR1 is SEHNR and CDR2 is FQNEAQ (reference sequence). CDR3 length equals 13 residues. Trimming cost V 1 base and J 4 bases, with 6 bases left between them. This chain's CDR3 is CASSLGTADTQYF. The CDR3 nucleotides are TGTGCCAGCAGCTTAGGAACAGCAGATACGCAGTATTTT.

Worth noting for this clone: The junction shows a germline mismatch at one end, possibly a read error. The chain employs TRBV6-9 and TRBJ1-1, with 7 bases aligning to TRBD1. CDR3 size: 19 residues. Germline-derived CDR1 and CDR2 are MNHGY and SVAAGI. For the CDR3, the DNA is TGTACCAGCAGTTATGAGTTGAGCAGGGGGGCCCTCATGAACACTGAAGCTTTCTTT. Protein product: CTSSYELSRGALMNTEAFF.

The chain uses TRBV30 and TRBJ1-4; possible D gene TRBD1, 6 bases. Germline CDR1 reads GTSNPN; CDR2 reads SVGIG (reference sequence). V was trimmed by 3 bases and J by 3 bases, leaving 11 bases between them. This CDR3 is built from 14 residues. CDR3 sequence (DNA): TGTGCCTGGAGCACAGGGTCGGCTAATGAAAAACTGTTTTTT. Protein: CAWSTGSANEKLFF.

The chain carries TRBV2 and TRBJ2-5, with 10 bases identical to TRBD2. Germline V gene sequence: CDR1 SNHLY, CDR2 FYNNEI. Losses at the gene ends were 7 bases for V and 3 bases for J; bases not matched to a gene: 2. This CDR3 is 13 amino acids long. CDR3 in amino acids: CASTGLAKETQYF. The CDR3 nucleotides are TGTGCCAGCACGGGACTAGCGAAAGAGACCCAGTACTTC.

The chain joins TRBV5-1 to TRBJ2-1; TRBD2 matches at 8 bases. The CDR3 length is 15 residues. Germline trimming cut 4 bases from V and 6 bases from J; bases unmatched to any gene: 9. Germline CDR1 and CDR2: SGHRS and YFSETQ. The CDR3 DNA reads TGCGCCAGCAGCCCGTATGCGGGAGGAGGCAATGAGCAGTTCTTC. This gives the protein CASSPYAGGGNEQFF.

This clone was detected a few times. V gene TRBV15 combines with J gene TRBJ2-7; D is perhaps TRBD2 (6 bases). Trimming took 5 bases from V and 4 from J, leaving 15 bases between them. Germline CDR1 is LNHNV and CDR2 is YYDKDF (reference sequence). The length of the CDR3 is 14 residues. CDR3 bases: TGTGCCACCAGCCGTGCGGGGCTTGCTTACGAGCAGTACTTC. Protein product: CATSRAGLAYEQYF.

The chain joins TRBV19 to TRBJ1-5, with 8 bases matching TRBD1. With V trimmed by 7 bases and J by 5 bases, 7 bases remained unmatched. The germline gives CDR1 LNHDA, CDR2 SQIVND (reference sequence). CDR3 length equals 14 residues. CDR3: CASTQQGADQPQHF. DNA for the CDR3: TGTGCCAGTACCCAGCAGGGGGCGGATCAGCCCCAGCATTTT.

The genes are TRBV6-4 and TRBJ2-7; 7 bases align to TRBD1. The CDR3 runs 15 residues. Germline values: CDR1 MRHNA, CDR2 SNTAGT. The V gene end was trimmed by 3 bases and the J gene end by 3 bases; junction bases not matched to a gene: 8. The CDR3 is CASSEKPGQSYEQYF. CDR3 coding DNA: TGTGCCAGCAGTGAGAAACCGGGACAGAGCTACGAGCAGTACTTC.

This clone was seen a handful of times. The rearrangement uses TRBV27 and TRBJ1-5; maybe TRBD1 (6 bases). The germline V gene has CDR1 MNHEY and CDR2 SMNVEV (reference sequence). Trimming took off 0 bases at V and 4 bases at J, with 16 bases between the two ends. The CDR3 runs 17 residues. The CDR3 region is CASSLSGFFQGNQPQHF. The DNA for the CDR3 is TGTGCCAGCAGTTTATCAGGATTCTTCCAGGGGAATCAGCCCCAGCATTTT.

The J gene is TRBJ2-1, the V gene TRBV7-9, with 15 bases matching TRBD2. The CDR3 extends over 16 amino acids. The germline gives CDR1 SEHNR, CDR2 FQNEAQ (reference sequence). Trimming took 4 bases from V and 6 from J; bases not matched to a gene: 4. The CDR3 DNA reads TGTGCCAGCAGCTACGGACTAGCGGGAGGGGGCAATGAGCAGTTCTTC. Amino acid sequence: CASSYGLAGGGNEQFF.

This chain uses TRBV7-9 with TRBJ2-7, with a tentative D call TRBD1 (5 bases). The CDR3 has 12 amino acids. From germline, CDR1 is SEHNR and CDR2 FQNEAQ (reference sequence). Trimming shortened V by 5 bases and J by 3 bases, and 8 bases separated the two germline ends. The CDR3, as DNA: TGTGCCAGCAGCGCACAGGACTACGAGCAGTACTTC. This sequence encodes CASSAQDYEQYF.

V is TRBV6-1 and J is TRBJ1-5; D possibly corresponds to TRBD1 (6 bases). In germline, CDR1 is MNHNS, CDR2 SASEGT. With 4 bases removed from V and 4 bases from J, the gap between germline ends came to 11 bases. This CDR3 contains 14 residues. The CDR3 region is CASSATGMNQPQHF. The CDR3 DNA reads TGTGCCAGCAGTGCTACAGGGATGAATCAGCCCCAGCATTTT.

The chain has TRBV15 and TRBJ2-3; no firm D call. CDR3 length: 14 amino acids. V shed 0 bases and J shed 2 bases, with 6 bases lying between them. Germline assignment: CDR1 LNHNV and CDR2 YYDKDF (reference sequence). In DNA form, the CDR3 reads TGTGCCACCAGCAGAGACAGGTTCACAGATACGCAGTATTTT. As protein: CATSRDRFTDTQYF.

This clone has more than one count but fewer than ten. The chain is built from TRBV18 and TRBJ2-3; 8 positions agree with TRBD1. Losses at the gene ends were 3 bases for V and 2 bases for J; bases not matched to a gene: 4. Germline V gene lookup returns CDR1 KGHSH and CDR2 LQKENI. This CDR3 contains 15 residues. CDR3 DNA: TGTGCCAGCTCACCGCCGGACAGGGCCACAGATACGCAGTATTTT. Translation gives CASSPPDRATDTQYF.

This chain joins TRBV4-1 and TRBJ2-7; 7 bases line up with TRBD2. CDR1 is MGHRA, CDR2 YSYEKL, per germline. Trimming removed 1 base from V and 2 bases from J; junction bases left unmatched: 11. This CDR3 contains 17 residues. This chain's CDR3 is CASSQGLGREKPYEQYF. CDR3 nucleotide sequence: TGCGCCAGCAGCCAAGGGCTTGGGCGGGAGAAACCCTACGAGCAGTACTTC.

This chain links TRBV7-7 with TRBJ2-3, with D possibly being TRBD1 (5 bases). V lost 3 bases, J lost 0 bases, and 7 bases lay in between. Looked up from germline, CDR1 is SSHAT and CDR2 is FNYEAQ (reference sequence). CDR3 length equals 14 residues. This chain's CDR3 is CASSLTASTDTQYF. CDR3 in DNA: TGTGCCAGCAGCTTGACAGCTAGCACAGATACGCAGTATTTT.

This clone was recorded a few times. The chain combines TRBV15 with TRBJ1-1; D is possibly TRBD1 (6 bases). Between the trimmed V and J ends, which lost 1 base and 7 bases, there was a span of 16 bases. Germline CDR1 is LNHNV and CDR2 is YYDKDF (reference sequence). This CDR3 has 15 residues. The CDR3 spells CATSRAGASKSEAFF. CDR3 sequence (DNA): TGTGCCACCAGCAGAGCAGGGGCCTCGAAGAGTGAAGCTTTCTTT.

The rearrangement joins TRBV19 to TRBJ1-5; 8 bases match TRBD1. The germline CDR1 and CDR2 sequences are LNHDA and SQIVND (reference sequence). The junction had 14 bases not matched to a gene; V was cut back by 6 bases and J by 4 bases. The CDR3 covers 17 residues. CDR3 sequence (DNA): TGTGCCAGTAGCCTAGAGGACCGGGACAGGAGAAATCAGCCCCAGCATTTT. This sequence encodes CASSLEDRDRRNQPQHF.